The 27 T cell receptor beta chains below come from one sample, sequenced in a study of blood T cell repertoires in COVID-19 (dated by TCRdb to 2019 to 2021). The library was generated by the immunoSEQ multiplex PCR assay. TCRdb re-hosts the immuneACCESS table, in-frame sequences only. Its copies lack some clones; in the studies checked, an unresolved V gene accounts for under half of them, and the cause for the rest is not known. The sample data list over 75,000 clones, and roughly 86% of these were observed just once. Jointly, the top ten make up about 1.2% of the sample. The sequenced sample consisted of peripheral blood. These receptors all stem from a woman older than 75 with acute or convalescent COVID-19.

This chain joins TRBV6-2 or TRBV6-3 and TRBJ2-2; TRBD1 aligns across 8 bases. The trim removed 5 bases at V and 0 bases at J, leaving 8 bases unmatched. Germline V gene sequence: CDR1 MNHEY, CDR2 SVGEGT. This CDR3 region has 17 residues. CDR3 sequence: CASSKDRAPPNTGELFF. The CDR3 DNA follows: TGTGCCAGCAGTAAGGACAGGGCCCCTCCGAACACCGGGGAGCTGTTTTTT.

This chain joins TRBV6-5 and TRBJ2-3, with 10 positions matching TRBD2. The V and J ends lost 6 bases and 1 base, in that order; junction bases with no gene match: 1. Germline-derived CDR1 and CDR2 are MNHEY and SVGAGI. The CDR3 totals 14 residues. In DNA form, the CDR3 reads TGTGCCAGCAGAGGGACTAGCGGCACAGATACGCAGTATTTT. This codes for CASRGTSGTDTQYF.

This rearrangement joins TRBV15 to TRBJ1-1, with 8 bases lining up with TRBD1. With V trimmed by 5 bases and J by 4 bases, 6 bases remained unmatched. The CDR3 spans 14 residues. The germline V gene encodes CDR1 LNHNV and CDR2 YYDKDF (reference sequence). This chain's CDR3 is CATSVKQGGTEAFF. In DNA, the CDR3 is TGTGCCACCAGCGTGAAACAGGGGGGCACTGAAGCTTTCTTT.

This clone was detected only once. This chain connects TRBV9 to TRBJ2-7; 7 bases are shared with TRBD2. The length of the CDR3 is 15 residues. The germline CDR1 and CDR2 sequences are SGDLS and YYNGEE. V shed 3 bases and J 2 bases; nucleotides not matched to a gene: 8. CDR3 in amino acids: CASSGLGTTTYEQYF. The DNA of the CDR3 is TGTGCCAGCAGCGGGCTGGGGACTACAACCTACGAGCAGTACTTC.

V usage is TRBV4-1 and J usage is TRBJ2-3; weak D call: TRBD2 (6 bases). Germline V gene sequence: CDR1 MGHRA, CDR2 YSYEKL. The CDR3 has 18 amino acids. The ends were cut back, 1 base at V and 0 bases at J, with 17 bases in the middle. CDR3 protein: CASSQGIWAGTSTDTQYF. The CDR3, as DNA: TGCGCCAGCAGCCAAGGAATCTGGGCGGGGACTAGCACAGATACGCAGTATTTT.

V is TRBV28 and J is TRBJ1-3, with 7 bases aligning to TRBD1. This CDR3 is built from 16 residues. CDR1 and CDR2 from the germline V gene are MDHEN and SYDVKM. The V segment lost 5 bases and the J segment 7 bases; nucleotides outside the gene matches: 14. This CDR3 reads CASSPGTAVLLNTIYF. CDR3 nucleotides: TGTGCCAGCAGTCCGGGGACAGCAGTACTATTGAACACCATATATTTT.

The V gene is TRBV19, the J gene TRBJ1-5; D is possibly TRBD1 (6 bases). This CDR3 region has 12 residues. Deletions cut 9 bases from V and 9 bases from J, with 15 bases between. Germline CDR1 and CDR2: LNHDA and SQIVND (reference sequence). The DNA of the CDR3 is TGTGCCAGGACCAGGGGTTTAGGGCCCCAGCATTTT. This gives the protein CARTRGLGPQHF. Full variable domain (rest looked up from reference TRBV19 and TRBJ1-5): DGGITQSPKYLFRKEGQNVTLSCEQNLNHDAMYWYRQDPGQGLRLIYYSQIVNDFQKGDIAEGYSVSREKKESFPLTVTSAQKNPTAFYLCARTRGLGPQHFGDGTRLSIL.

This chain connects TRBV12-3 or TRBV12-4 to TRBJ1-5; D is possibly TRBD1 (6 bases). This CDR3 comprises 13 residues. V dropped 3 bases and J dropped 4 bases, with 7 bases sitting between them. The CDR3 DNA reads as TGTGCCAGCAGTTTCCAGGGGAATCAGCCCCAGCATTTT. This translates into CASSFQGNQPQHF.

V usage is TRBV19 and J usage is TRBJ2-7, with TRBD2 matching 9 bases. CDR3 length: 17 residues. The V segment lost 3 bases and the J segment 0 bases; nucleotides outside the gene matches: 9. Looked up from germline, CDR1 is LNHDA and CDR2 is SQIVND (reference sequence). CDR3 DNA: TGTGCCAGTAGTATCTCAGGGAGTAGCGGGAGCTCCTACGAGCAGTACTTC. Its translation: CASSISGSSGSSYEQYF.

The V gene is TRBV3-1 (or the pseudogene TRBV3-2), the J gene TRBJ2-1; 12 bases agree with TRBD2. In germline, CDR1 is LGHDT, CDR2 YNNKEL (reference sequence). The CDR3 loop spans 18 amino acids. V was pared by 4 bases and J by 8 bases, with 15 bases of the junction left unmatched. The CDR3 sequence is CASSLYSSGRAQSYEQFF. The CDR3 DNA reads TGTGCCAGCAGCCTGTATTCTAGCGGGAGGGCCCAGTCATATGAGCAGTTCTTC.

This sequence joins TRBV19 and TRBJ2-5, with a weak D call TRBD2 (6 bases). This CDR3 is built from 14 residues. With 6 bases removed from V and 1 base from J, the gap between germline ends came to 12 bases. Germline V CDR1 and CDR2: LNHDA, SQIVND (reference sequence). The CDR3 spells CASRSGRGQETQYF. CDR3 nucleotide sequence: TGTGCCAGTAGATCTGGGCGGGGCCAAGAGACCCAGTACTTC.

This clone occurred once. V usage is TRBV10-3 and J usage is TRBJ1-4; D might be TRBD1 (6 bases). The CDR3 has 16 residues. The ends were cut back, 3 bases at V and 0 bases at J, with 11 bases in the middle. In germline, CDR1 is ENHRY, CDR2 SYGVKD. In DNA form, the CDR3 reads TGTGCCATCAGTGAAGGAACAGGGACAACTAATGAAAAACTGTTTTTT. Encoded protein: CAISEGTGTTNEKLFF.

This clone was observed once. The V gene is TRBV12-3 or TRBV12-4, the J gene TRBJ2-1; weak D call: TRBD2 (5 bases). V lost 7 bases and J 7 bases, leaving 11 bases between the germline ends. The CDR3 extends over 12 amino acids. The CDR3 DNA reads TGTGCCAGCATTTCACCGGGGAATGAGCAGTTCTTC. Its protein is CASISPGNEQFF.

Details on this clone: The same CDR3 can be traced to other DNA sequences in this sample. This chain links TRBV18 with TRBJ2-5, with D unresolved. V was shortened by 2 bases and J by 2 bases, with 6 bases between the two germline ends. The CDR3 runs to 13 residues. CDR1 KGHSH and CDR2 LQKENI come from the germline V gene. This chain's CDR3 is CASSPTLQETQYF. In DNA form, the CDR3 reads TGTGCCAGCTCACCAACCCTACAAGAGACCCAGTACTTC.

CDR3 bases: TGTGCCAGCAGCCGAGGAGGGGTGAACACTGAAGCTTTCTTT. This translates into CASSRGGVNTEAFF. J is TRBJ1-1 and V is TRBV6-5, with D perhaps matching TRBD1 (5 bases). CDR3 size: 14 residues. The ends were cut back, 6 bases at V and 0 bases at J, with 11 bases in the middle. Germline V gene lookup returns CDR1 MNHEY and CDR2 SVGAGI.

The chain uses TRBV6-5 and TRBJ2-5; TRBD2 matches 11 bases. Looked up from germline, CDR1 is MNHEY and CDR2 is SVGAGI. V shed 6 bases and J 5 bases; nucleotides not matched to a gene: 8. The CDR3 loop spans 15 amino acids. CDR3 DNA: TGTGCCAGCAGCGTTAGCGGGGGGGTGGCTGAGACCCAGTACTTC. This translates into CASSVSGGVAETQYF.

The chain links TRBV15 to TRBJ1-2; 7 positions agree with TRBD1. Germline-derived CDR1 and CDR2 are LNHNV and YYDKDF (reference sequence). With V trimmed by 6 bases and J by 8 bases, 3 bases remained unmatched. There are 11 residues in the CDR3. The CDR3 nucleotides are TGTGCCACCAGGAGGGACAGCGGCTACACCTTC. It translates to CATRRDSGYTF.

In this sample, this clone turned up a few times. The CDR3 DNA follows: TGCAGTGCTAGTCACGGGGGGCCTGGCGAGCAGTACTTC. This sequence encodes CSASHGGPGEQYF. The rearrangement links TRBV20-1 to TRBJ2-7; D is possibly TRBD2 (7 bases). Trimming cost V 3 bases and J 6 bases, with 15 bases left between them. Looked up from germline, CDR1 is DFQATT and CDR2 is SNEGSKA (reference sequence). The length of the CDR3 is 13 residues.

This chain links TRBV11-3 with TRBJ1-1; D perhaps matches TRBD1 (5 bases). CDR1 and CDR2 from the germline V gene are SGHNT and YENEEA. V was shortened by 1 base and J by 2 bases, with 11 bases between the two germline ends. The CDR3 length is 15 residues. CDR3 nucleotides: TGTGCCAGCAGCTTAGGGCAGGGCCCAAACACTGAAGCTTTCTTT. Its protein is CASSLGQGPNTEAFF.

The CDR3 reads CASSSRQGTGYTF. The CDR3 DNA follows: TGTGCCAGCAGCTCGAGACAGGGGACCGGCTACACCTTC. The chain couples TRBV7-2 to TRBJ1-2; the match to TRBD1 covers 8 bases. V trimming: 4 bases; J trimming: 8 bases; junction bases outside the gene matches: 6. The CDR3 length is 13 residues. Germline loops: CDR1 SGHTA, CDR2 FQGNSA.

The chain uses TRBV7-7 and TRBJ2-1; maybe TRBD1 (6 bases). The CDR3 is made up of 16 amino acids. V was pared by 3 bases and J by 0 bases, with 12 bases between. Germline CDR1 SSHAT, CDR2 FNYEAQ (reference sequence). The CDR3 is CASSLGAASSYNEQFF. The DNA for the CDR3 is TGTGCCAGCAGCTTGGGGGCTGCGAGCTCCTACAATGAGCAGTTCTTC.

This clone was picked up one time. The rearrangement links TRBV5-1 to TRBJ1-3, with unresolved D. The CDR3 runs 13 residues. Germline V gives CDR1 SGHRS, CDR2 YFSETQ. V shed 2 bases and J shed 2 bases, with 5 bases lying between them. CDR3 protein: CASSFEPGNTIYF. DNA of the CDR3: TGCGCCAGCAGCTTTGAGCCTGGAAACACCATATATTTT.

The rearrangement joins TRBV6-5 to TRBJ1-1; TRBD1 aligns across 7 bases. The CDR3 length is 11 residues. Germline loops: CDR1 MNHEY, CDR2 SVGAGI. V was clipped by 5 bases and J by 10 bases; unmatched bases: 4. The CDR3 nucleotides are TGTGCCAGCAGTCGACAGGGTTTAGCTTTCTTT. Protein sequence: CASSRQGLAFF.

CDR3 sequence reads: CASSRGTGSSYNSPLHF. CDR3 sequence (DNA): TGTGCCAGCAGCCGTGGGACAGGCAGCTCCTATAATTCACCCCTCCACTTT. This chain links TRBV7-8 with TRBJ1-6, with 8 bases that match TRBD1. After removal of 5 bases from V and 0 bases from J, the junction contained 6 bases not matched to a gene. The CDR3 length is 17 residues. Germline-derived CDR1 and CDR2 are SGHVS and FQNEAQ.

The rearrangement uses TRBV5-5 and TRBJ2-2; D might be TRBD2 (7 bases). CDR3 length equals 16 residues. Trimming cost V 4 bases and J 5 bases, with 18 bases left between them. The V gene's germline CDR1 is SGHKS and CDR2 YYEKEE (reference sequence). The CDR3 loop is CASSLEGGRVTGELFF. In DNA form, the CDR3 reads TGTGCCAGCAGCCTTGAGGGGGGGCGCGTTACCGGGGAGCTGTTTTTT.

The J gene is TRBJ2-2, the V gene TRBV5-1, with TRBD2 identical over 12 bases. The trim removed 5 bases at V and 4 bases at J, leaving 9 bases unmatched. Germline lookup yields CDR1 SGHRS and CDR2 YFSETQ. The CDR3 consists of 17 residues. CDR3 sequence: CASRPTSGGGGTGELFF. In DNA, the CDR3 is TGCGCCAGCAGACCGACTAGCGGGGGAGGGGGCACCGGGGAGCTGTTTTTT. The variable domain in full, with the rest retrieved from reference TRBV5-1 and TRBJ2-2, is KAGVTQTPRYLIKTRGQQVTLSCSPISGHRSVSWYQQTPGQGLQFLFEYFSETQRNKGNFPGRFSGRQFSNSRSEMNVSTLELGDSALYLCASRPTSGGGGTGELFFGEGSRLTVL.

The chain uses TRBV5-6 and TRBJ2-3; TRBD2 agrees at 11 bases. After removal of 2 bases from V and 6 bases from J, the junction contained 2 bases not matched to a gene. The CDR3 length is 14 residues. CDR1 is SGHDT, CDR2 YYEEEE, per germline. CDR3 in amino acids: CASSFLAGGDTQYF. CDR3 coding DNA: TGTGCCAGCAGCTTCCTAGCGGGGGGTGATACGCAGTATTTT.